These T cell receptor beta chains were read from a single sample in a study of PD-1 blockade in classical Hodgkin lymphoma. TCRdb keeps only in-frame clones here, not all; method: immunoSEQ multiplex PCR. The sample has roughly 64,000 clones, about 90% seen once. The source was peripheral blood mononuclear cells (PBMCs), collected before the fourth cycle of nivolumab. The source is a human donor with classical Hodgkin lymphoma. The CDR3 runs from the conserved cysteine through the conserved F or W. A D gene is named only where the DNA matches it firmly. Part of the rows lack a size; the others show once, few, many or a class for expanded clones.

.	12	.	TRBJ2-7	TRBV6-1	TGTGCCAGCACCTCCGGCCGCTACGAGCAGTACTTC	CASTSGRYEQYF
.	13	.	TRBJ2-5	TRBV5-6	TGTGCCAGCAGTTGGTCAGGAGGGGAGACCCAGTACTTC	CASSWSGGETQYF
once	15	.	TRBJ1-5	TRBV7-2	TGTGCCAGCAGCTTATGGGGGCTCCCCAATCAGCCCCAGCATTTT	CASSLWGLPNQPQHF
.	14	TRBD2	TRBJ2-1	TRBV7-2	TGTGCCAGCAGCTCTCGAGCGGGGTGGGTTGAGCAGTTCTTC	CASSSRAGWVEQFF
.	15	TRBD2	TRBJ2-1	TRBV29-1	TGCAGCGCCATCACCGGGAGGGTTCCCTACAATGAGCAGTTCTTC	CSAITGRVPYNEQFF
.	13	.	TRBJ2-2	TRBV19	TGTGCCAGTAGAGTAGGGGTCACCGGGGAGCTGTTTTTT	CASRVGVTGELFF
few	12	.	TRBJ1-5	TRBV7-2	TGTGCCAGCAGCTCCGATAGGTGGGGGCAGCATTTT	CASSSDRWGQHF
.	14	.	TRBJ1-1	TRBV10-2	TGCGCCAGCAGTGACCTCGGGACGAATGGTGAAGCTTTCTTT	CASSDLGTNGEAFF
.	14	.	TRBJ1-4	TRBV7-9	TGTGCCAGCAGCTTAATTCGGGGAGGGGAAAAACTGTTTTTT	CASSLIRGGEKLFF
.	12	.	TRBJ2-5	TRBV10-2	TGCGCCAGCACCCAAGGGGTCGGGACCCAGTACTTC	CASTQGVGTQYF
.	11	.	TRBJ1-6	TRBV14	TGTGCCAGCAGCGACCCTACACCCCTCCACTTT	CASSDPTPLHF
.	14	TRBD1	TRBJ1-1	TRBV29-1	TGCAGCGTTGAGGGACAGGTACCTCGGACTGAAGCTTTCTTT	CSVEGQVPRTEAFF
.	17	TRBD2	TRBJ2-5	TRBV4-2	TGTGCCAGCAGCTTGGACCTAGCGGGGGGGCTGGAAGAGACCCAGTACTTC	CASSLDLAGGLEETQYF
.	14	.	TRBJ1-2	TRBV13	TGTGCCAGCAGCGAGCACGGACAGTACTATGGCTACACCTTC	CASSEHGQYYGYTF
.	16	TRBD1	TRBJ1-3	TRBV5-6	TGTGCCAGCAGCCTGGACAGGAGAATCTCTGGAAACACCATATATTTT	CASSLDRRISGNTIYF
.	12	.	TRBJ2-7	TRBV5-6	TGTGCCAGCAGCGTGGGCACCTACGAGCAGTACTTC	CASSVGTYEQYF
few	14	TRBD1	TRBJ1-4	TRBV30	TGTGCCTGGAGTGAACGGACAGGGTTTGAAAAACTGTTTTTT	CAWSERTGFEKLFF
.	17	.	TRBJ2-3	TRBV18	TGTGCCAGCTCACCACCGGAGCCGAACTGGTACACAGATACGCAGTATTTT	CASSPPEPNWYTDTQYF
.	16	.	TRBJ2-1	TRBV2	TGTGCCAGCAGCGCGTTGGCCAGTAGCTCCTACAATGAGCAGTTCTTC	CASSALASSSYNEQFF
.	16	TRBD2	TRBJ2-5	TRBV7-9	TGTGCCAGCAGCCTCGGACTAGCGGGGACTCAAGAGACCCAGTACTTC	CASSLGLAGTQETQYF
.	13	.	TRBJ1-3	TRBV5-6	TGTGCCAGCAGCTTGGTGTCGGGAAACACCATATATTTT	CASSLVSGNTIYF
.	13	.	TRBJ1-5	TRBV7-7	TGTGCTAGCAGCTTAACATTCGGGGAGCCCCAGCATTTT	CASSLTFGEPQHF
.	15	.	TRBJ1-2	TRBV6-1	TGTGCCAGCACTGGAGGTGGACAGATTAACTATGGCTACACCTTC	CASTGGGQINYGYTF
.	16	TRBD1	TRBJ1-1	TRBV5-1	TGCGCCAGCAGCCTGGGGACAGGAGGGATGAACACTGAAGCTTTCTTT	CASSLGTGGMNTEAFF
.	12	.	TRBJ2-1	TRBV18	TGTGCCAGCTCCGGACGGAACAATGAGCAGTTCTTC	CASSGRNNEQFF
.	14	.	TRBJ2-1	TRBV6-6	TGTGCCAGCATGGCCCCCGGGATAGGCAATGAGCAGTTCTTC	CASMAPGIGNEQFF
once	15	TRBD1	TRBJ2-7	TRBV13	TGTGCCAGCAGCCAGGCCGGGACAGCGATTTACGAGCAGTACTTC	CASSQAGTAIYEQYF
once	16	.	TRBJ1-3	TRBV7-6	TGTGCCAGCAGCTTAGGAGGGGCCAACTCTGGAAACACCATATATTTT	CASSLGGANSGNTIYF
.	13	TRBD1	TRBJ2-7	TRBV7-6	TGTGCCAGCAGTTCCGGGACAGGGAATGAGCAGTACTTC	CASSSGTGNEQYF
once	14	.	TRBJ2-2	TRBV2	TGTGCCAGCAGTGAATACGAGGTCTCCGGGGAGCTGTTTTTT	CASSEYEVSGELFF
.	13	.	TRBJ1-3	TRBV19	TGTGCCAGTAGGCCAGGGTCTGGAAACACCATATATTTT	CASRPGSGNTIYF
once	13	.	TRBJ2-5	TRBV15	TGTGCCACCAGCAGAGATAGACGGGAGACCCAGTACTTC	CATSRDRRETQYF
.	11	.	TRBJ2-7	TRBV11-2	TGTGCCAGCAGCTCGGCCTACGAGCAGTACTTC	CASSSAYEQYF
.	13	.	TRBJ1-1	TRBV19	TGTGCCAGTAGGTTGGTACAGAGGACTGAAGCTTTCTTT	CASRLVQRTEAFF
.	16	.	TRBJ2-2	TRBV7-2	TGTGCCAGCAGCTTAGCGGCAGGGGGGACCACCGGGGAGCTGTTTTTT	CASSLAAGGTTGELFF
.	11	TRBD1	TRBJ2-3	TRBV11-2	TGTGCCAGCAGCTTCCGGGACAGGGAGTATTTT	CASSFRDREYF
.	15	.	TRBJ1-1	TRBV7-2	TGTGCCAGCAGCTTAAAGGGTCAGCTGAACACTGAAGCTTTCTTT	CASSLKGQLNTEAFF
.	14	TRBD1	TRBJ1-5	TRBV30	TGTGCCTGGAGTGTTGGACAGGGTAATCAGCCCCAGCATTTT	CAWSVGQGNQPQHF
.	12	.	TRBJ1-1	TRBV13	TGTGCCAGCAGCTTACGAGGGTCTGAAGCTTTCTTT	CASSLRGSEAFF
.	13	TRBD1	TRBJ1-5	TRBV19	TGTGCCAGTAGGGGGACAGGAAATCAGCCCCAGCATTTT	CASRGTGNQPQHF
.	15	.	TRBJ2-2	TRBV5-1	TGCGCCAGCAGCTCCGGGACCCTGAACACCGGGGAGCTGTTTTTT	CASSSGTLNTGELFF
.	16	.	TRBJ2-4	TRBV7-2	TGTGCCAGCAGCTTCACCGGGACACTAGCCAAAAACATTCAGTACTTC	CASSFTGTLAKNIQYF
.	13	.	TRBJ1-2	TRBV10-3	TGTGCCATCAGTGAGCTGACTGCAGATGGCTACACCTTC	CAISELTADGYTF
.	11	.	TRBJ1-2	TRBV29-1	TGCAGCGTCCCGGGTGACTATGGCTACACCTTC	CSVPGDYGYTF
.	12	.	TRBJ2-7	TRBV14	TGTGCCAGCAGCCAAGTCTCCTACGAGCAGTACTTC	CASSQVSYEQYF